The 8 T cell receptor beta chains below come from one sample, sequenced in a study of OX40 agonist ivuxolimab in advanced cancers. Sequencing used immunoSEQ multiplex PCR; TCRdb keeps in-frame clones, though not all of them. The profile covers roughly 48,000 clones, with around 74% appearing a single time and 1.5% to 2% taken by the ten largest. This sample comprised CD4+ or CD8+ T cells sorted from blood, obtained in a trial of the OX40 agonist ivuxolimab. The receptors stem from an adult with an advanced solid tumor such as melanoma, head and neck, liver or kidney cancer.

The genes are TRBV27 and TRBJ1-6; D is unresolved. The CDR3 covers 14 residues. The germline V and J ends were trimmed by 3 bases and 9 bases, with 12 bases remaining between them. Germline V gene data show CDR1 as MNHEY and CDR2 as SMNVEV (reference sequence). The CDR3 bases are TGTGCCAGCAGTTTGCGGAGATCGAGTTCACCCCTCCACTTT. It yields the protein CASSLRRSSSPLHF.

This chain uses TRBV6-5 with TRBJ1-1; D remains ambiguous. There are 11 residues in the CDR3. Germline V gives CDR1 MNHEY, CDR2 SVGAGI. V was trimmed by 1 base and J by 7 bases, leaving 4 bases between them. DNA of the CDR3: TGTGCCAGCAGTTACTTGGGTGAAGCTTTCTTT. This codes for CASSYLGEAFF.

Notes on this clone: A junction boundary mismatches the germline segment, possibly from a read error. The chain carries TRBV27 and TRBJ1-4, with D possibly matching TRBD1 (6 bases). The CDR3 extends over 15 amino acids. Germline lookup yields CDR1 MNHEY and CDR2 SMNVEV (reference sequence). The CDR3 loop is CASSPPIHRVGKTVF. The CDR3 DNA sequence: TGTGCCAGCAGTCCACCTATCCACAGGGTCGGGAAAACTGTTTTT.

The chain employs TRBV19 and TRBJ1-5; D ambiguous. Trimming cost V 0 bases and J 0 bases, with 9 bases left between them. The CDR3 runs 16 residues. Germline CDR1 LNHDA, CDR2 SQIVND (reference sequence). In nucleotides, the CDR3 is TGTGCCAGTAGTATAGATGCCACCGATAGCAATCAGCCCCAGCATTTT. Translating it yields CASSIDATDSNQPQHF.

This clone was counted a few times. The CDR3 DNA reads as TGTGCCTCCGGGCCAGGGGCTTATTCCTACGAGCAGTACTTC. This encodes CASGPGAYSYEQYF. This chain joins TRBV19 and TRBJ2-7; D perhaps matches TRBD1 (6 bases). The CDR3 covers 14 residues. V shed 11 bases and J shed 1 base, with 18 bases lying between them. The germline V gene encodes CDR1 LNHDA and CDR2 SQIVND (reference sequence).

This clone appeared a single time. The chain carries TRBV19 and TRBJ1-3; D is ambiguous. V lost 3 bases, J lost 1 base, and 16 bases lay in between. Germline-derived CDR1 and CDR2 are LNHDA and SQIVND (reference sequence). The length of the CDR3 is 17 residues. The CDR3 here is CASSISPVRASGNTIYF. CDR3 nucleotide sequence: TGTGCCAGTAGTATCTCTCCAGTTAGAGCGTCTGGAAACACCATATATTTT. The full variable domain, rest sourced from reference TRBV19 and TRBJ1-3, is DGGITQSPKYLFRKEGQNVTLSCEQNLNHDAMYWYRQDPGQGLRLIYYSQIVNDFQKGDIAEGYSVSREKKESFPLTVTSAQKNPTAFYLCASSISPVRASGNTIYFGEGSWLTVV.

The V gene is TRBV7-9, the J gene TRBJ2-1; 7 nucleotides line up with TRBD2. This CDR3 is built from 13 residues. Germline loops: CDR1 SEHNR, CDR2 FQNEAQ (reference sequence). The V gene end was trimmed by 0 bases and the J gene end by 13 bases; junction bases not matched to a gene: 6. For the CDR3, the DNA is TGTGCCAGCAGCTTAGCGGGAGGGCCGGATCAGTTCTTC. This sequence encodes CASSLAGGPDQFF.

CDR3 nucleotides: TGTGCCAGCAGTAGACAGGGTACCTATGGCTACACCTTC. Encoded protein: CASSRQGTYGYTF. This rearrangement joins TRBV6-1 to TRBJ1-2; 7 nucleotides align to TRBD1. V was pared by 5 bases and J by 4 bases, with 4 bases of the junction left unmatched. The CDR3 length is 13 residues. CDR1 is MNHNS and CDR2 is SASEGT in the germline V gene.